This entry lists 6 T cell receptor beta chains sequenced from one sample in a study of OX40 agonist ivuxolimab in advanced cancers. Sequencing was performed with immunoSEQ multiplex PCR; in TCRdb, only in-frame clones are kept and a portion is missing. Of fewer than 120,000 clones listed, over 85% are singletons. The sample here was CD4+ or CD8+ T cells sorted from blood, taken in a trial of the OX40 agonist ivuxolimab. Every receptor here comes from an adult with an advanced solid tumor such as melanoma, head and neck, liver or kidney cancer.

This clone was seen just once. V usage is TRBV7-3 and J usage is TRBJ2-7; tentatively, D is TRBD1 (6 bases). Deletions cut 2 bases from V and 6 bases from J, with 14 bases between. CDR1 is SGHTA, CDR2 FQGTGA, per germline. The CDR3 extends over 14 amino acids. The CDR3 DNA follows: TGTGCCAGCAGCTTACAGGGGACCTCGGGCGAGCAGTACTTC. Translating gives CASSLQGTSGEQYF.

This chain links TRBV19 with TRBJ1-1; perhaps TRBD1 as D (6 bases). Trimming shortened V by 7 bases and J by 5 bases, and 17 bases separated the two germline ends. Germline CDR1 is LNHDA and CDR2 is SQIVND (reference sequence). The CDR3 sequence is 14 residues long. CDR3 nucleotides: TGTGCCAGTACCATCAAGGGGGGGTGGACTGAAGCTTTCTTT. Amino acids: CASTIKGGWTEAFF. The full variable domain, with the rest looked up from reference TRBV19 and TRBJ1-1, is DGGITQSPKYLFRKEGQNVTLSCEQNLNHDAMYWYRQDPGQGLRLIYYSQIVNDFQKGDIAEGYSVSREKKESFPLTVTSAQKNPTAFYLCASTIKGGWTEAFFGQGTRLTVV.

This chain joins TRBV27 and TRBJ2-3; a possible D gene is TRBD2 (6 bases). The CDR3 is 16 amino acids. Per germline, CDR1 MNHEY and CDR2 SMNVEV (reference sequence). V was cut by 3 bases and J by 3 bases, with 16 bases left in between. The CDR3 coding sequence is TGTGCCAGCAGTTTCCGTCGGTTAGCGGAAACAGATACGCAGTATTTT. It encodes CASSFRRLAETDTQYF.

The chain combines TRBV5-4 with TRBJ2-5; no firm D call. Trimming shortened V by 0 bases and J by 5 bases, and 8 bases separated the two germline ends. The CDR3 sequence is 13 residues long. Germline values: CDR1 SGHNT, CDR2 YYREEE (reference sequence). DNA for the CDR3: TGTGCCAGCAGCTTGGTGGCGCGTGAGACCCAGTACTTC. Protein: CASSLVARETQYF. The complete variable domain, with remaining parts taken from reference TRBV5-4 and TRBJ2-5, reads ETGVTQSPTHLIKTRGQQVTLRCSSQSGHNTVSWYQQALGQGPQFIFQYYREEENGRGNFPPRFSGLQFPNYSSELNVNALELDDSALYLCASSLVARETQYFGPGTRLLVL.

This clone was seen only a few times. The chain links TRBV11-2 to TRBJ1-2; 8 bases are shared with TRBD1. V shed 2 bases, J shed 10 bases, and the junction held 21 bases outside the gene matches. This CDR3 has 18 amino acids. Germline V gene sequence: CDR1 SGHAT, CDR2 FQNNGV. DNA of the CDR3: TGTGCCAGCAGCTTATTCCCGGTCTCCCCGACAGGACAGGGATCCTACACCTTC. It yields the protein CASSLFPVSPTGQGSYTF.

The table lists this clone with a count of one. In DNA, the CDR3 is TGTGCCAGCAGCTTAGGGTCGACAGGGACTTTCTTT. Its protein product is CASSLGSTGTFF. V and J are TRBV7-9 and TRBJ1-1, with TRBD1 identical over 7 bases. V trimming: 1 base; J trimming: 12 bases; junction bases outside the gene matches: 5. CDR1 and CDR2 (germline): SEHNR, FQNEAQ (reference sequence). This CDR3 has 12 residues.